The source of this T cell receptor beta chain is a study of Graves' ophthalmopathy and Graves' hyperthyroidism. This clonotype has ten or more counts. The germline V gene has CDR1 SNHLY and CDR2 FYNNEI. This CDR3 spans 11 amino acids. V shed 7 bases and J shed 2 bases, with 5 bases lying between them. Ophthalmopathy donors showed moderate-to-severe activity, CAS ≥3, NOSPECS ≥4 and a duration under 3 months. Ineligible for inclusion were patients with other autoimmune diseases, uncontrolled infections, pregnancy or lactation. Symptoms, serum thyroxine and TRAb, thyroid ultrasound, and orbital computed tomography formed the diagnostic basis. RNA transcripts served as template for amplifying TCR beta CDR3 sequences. HTBI primers primed a first-round RT-PCR, and a second-round multiplex PCR followed. One entry per CDR3 protein, called by TCRdb with MiXCR from the multiplex PCR reads. This table has roughly 500,000 distinct CDR3 sequences, roughly 14% appearing once.

The sequencing input was blood. The chain is built from TRBV2 and TRBJ1-2; TRBD1 might be the D (5 bases). The receptor was derived from a woman aged 25 to 39 with Graves' ophthalmopathy. Here the CDR3 reads CASTGNYGYTF. DNA of the CDR3: TGTGCCAGCACAGGGAACTATGGCTACACCTTC.